One T cell receptor beta chain is described in this entry. Its antigen is unknown. The data were obtained in a study of shared clonotypes between healthy human individuals. Study-level results: A reduction in generation probabilities was seen for non-shared clonotypes relative to those shared by all four donors. Shared clonotypes: about 5% naive CD4, about 4% naive CD8, about 2.5% memory CD4, 0.4% to 0.45% memory CD8.

Assay: immunoSEQ multiplex PCR; the TCRdb copy retains only in-frame clones and omits some. The data show about 1,900,000 clones, with approximately 94% seen just once and 1% to 1.5% held by the top ten. Naive-designated CD8 cells lacked CD45RO, were positively enriched for CCR7, and omitted terminally differentiated effector memory CD45RA+ cells. The CDR3 spans 13 residues. The V gene lost 1 base and the J gene lost 6 bases, with 9 bases spanning the gap. Germline assignment: CDR1 LNHDA and CDR2 SQIVND (reference sequence). The receptor was derived from a young man in good health. The sample comprised naive CD8+ T cells sorted from blood. The rearrangement links TRBV19 to TRBJ1-1; perhaps TRBD1 as D (5 bases). The CDR3 reads CASSIVGVPEAFF. Here the CDR3 DNA reads TGTGCCAGTAGTATAGTGGGGGTCCCTGAAGCTTTCTTT.